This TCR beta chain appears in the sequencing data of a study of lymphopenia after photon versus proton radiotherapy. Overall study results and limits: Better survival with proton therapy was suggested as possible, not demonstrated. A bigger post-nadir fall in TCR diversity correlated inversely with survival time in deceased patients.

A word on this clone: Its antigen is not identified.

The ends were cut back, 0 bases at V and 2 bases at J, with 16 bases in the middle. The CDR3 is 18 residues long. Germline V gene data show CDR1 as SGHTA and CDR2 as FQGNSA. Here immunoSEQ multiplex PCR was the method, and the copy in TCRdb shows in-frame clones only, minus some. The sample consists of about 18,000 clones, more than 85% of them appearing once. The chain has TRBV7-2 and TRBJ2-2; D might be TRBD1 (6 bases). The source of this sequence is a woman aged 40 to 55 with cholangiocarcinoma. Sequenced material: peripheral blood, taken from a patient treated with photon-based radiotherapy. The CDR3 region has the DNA TGTGCCAGCAGCTTAGCGGAATGGACAGACCGTAACACCGGGGAGCTGTTTTTT. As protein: CASSLAEWTDRNTGELFF. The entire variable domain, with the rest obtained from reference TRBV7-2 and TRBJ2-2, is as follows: GAGVSQSPSNKVTEKGKDVELRCDPISGHTALYWYRQSLGQGLEFLIYFQGNSAPDKSGLPSDRFSAERTGGSVSTLTIQRTQQEDSAVYLCASSLAEWTDRNTGELFFGEGSRLTVL.